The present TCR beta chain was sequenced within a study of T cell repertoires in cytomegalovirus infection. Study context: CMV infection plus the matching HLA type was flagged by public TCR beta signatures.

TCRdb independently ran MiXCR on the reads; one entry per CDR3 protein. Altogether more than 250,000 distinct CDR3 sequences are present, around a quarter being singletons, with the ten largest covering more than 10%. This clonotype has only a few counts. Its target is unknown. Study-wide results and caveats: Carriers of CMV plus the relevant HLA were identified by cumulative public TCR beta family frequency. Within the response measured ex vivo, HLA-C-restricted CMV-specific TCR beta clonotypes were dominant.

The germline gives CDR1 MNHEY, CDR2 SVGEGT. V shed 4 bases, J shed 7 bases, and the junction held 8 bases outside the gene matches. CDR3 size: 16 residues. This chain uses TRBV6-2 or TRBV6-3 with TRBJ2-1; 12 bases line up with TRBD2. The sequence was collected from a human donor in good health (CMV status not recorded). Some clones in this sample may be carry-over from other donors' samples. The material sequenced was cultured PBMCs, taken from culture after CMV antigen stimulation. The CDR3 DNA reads TGTGCCAGCAGTTCCGAGACTAGCGGGAGTTGGAATGAGCAGTTCTTC. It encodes CASSSETSGSWNEQFF.